Below, 25 T cell receptor beta chains from the same sample are listed, as sequenced in a study of cytomegalovirus exposure and HLA in healthy donors. Both 60 Vbeta primers and 13 Jbeta primers went into the PCR. Here immunoSEQ multiplex PCR was the method, and the copy in TCRdb shows in-frame clones only, minus some. The sample yields approximately 89,000 clones, less than 65% seen once. Sequenced material: PBMCs. The receptors were gathered from a woman in her 30s in good health and CMV-seropositive.

The chain combines TRBV6-4 with TRBJ1-1, with TRBD1 matching over 7 bases. The V and J ends lost 6 bases and 6 bases, in that order; junction bases with no gene match: 7. There are 13 residues in the CDR3. The germline gives CDR1 MRHNA, CDR2 SNTAGT. The CDR3 coding sequence is TGTGCCAGCAGGGTGAACAGGGGTGCTGAAGCTTTCTTT. It specifies CASRVNRGAEAFF.

J is TRBJ2-5 and V is TRBV19, with D perhaps TRBD2 (6 bases). This CDR3 is 14 amino acids long. Trimming left V 9 bases short and J 7 bases short, with 21 bases between. Germline V gives CDR1 LNHDA, CDR2 SQIVND (reference sequence). DNA of the CDR3: TGTGCCAGCAGATCGGGGGAACCGGTTCGGACCCAGTACTTC. This encodes CASRSGEPVRTQYF.

In the case of this clone: The junction differs from germline at one of its ends, possibly a read error. This chain uses TRBV27 with TRBJ1-1; TRBD1 agrees at 7 bases. This CDR3 comprises 15 residues. Per the germline V gene, CDR1 is MNHEY and CDR2 is SMNVEV (reference sequence). The DNA of the CDR3 is TGTGCCAGCAGTGAGGACAGGCGAGGGTCCACTGAAGCTTTTTTT. It yields the protein CASSEDRRGSTEAFF.

V is TRBV5-1 and J is TRBJ2-7; D unclear. The CDR3 loop spans 15 amino acids. Germline CDR1 SGHRS, CDR2 YFSETQ. V was cut by 7 bases and J by 2 bases, with 19 bases left in between. The CDR3 is CASCPSGGQTYEQYF. The DNA of the CDR3 is TGCGCCAGCTGCCCCTCCGGCGGCCAGACCTACGAGCAGTACTTC.

The chain has TRBV18 and TRBJ1-4; a possible D gene is TRBD1 (6 bases). The CDR3 length is 14 residues. Germline V lookup: CDR1 KGHSH, CDR2 LQKENI. V lost 2 bases, J lost 7 bases, and 11 bases lay in between. The CDR3 DNA reads TGTGCCAGCTCACCAATGGGGGCTAGTGAAAAACTGTTTTTT. As protein: CASSPMGASEKLFF.

The V and J genes are TRBV19 and TRBJ1-5, with 7 bases lining up with TRBD1. Germline trimming cut 5 bases from V and 2 bases from J; bases unmatched to any gene: 12. The V gene's germline CDR1 is LNHDA and CDR2 SQIVND (reference sequence). This CDR3 is built from 17 residues. The CDR3 loop is CASSLRQGGVGNQPQHF. The DNA of the CDR3 is TGTGCCAGTAGTTTACGACAGGGAGGAGTTGGCAATCAGCCCCAGCATTTT.

The chain joins TRBV4-3 to TRBJ1-1; D is uncertain. Trimming cost V 0 bases and J 1 base, with 9 bases left between them. CDR3 length: 15 residues. Germline V gene lookup returns CDR1 LGHNA and CDR2 YSLEER. The CDR3 loop reads CASSQDVPENTEAFF. DNA for the CDR3: TGCGCCAGCAGCCAAGATGTTCCAGAGAACACTGAAGCTTTCTTT.

This clone appeared a few times. The V gene is TRBV11-1, the J gene TRBJ1-3; tentative D call: TRBD1 (6 bases). Deletions cut 4 bases from V and 0 bases from J, with 16 bases between. This CDR3 has 17 residues. In germline, CDR1 is SGHAT, CDR2 FQDESV (reference sequence). For the CDR3, the DNA is TGTGCCAGCAGCTCGCGGTCACAGGGAAACTCTGGAAACACCATATATTTT. It codes for CASSSRSQGNSGNTIYF.

This clone was seen a few times. The gene calls are TRBV28 and TRBJ1-5; 9 bases agree with TRBD1. Germline V gene lookup returns CDR1 MDHEN and CDR2 SYDVKM. This CDR3 contains 17 residues. J was trimmed by 0 bases and V by 6 bases; bases with no gene match: 9. The CDR3 region has the DNA TGTGCCAGCAGGGGACAGGGAACGCGGTATAGCAATCAGCCCCAGCATTTT. Encoded protein: CASRGQGTRYSNQPQHF.

This chain links TRBV2 with TRBJ2-3; 14 nucleotides align to TRBD2. CDR1 is SNHLY, CDR2 FYNNEI, per germline. J lost 1 base, V lost 6 bases, and 6 bases had no gene match. CDR3 size: 17 residues. CDR3 bases: TGTGCCAGCAGCCTCCGGGGACTAGCGGGGGGCACAGATACGCAGTATTTT. This sequence encodes CASSLRGLAGGTDTQYF.

V and J are TRBV2 and TRBJ2-3; maybe TRBD2 (7 bases). Germline CDR1 is SNHLY and CDR2 is FYNNEI. V was pared by 7 bases and J by 5 bases, with 22 bases between. CDR3 length: 16 amino acids. The CDR3 DNA follows: TGTGCCAGCAAATTCCGAAGGGGGGGCTTCGGAGATACGCAGTATTTT. Protein product: CASKFRRGGFGDTQYF.

This CDR3 is CASSLDRGTDTQYF. DNA for the CDR3: TGTGCCAGCAGCTTAGACAGGGGCACAGATACGCAGTATTTT. The V call is TRBV7-2, the J call TRBJ2-3; a weak D match, TRBD1 (6 bases). With 1 base removed from V and 1 base from J, the gap between germline ends came to 6 bases. The CDR3 is 14 amino acids. CDR1 and CDR2 from the germline V gene are SGHTA and FQGNSA.

The CDR3 DNA follows: TGTGCCAGCAGTTTACGGACTGGCGAGGCTTTCTTT. As protein: CASSLRTGEAFF. The chain has TRBV27 and TRBJ1-1; D is uncertain. V was pared by 2 bases and J by 11 bases, with 12 bases between. The CDR3 has 12 amino acids. Per germline, CDR1 MNHEY and CDR2 SMNVEV (reference sequence).

This clone was detected once. The rearrangement links TRBV11-3 to TRBJ2-2; TRBD2 is a possible D gene (6 bases). V shed 5 bases and J shed 0 bases, with 10 bases lying between them. The CDR3 is 15 amino acids. CDR1 SGHNT and CDR2 YENEEA come from the germline V gene. CDR3 bases: TGTGCCAGCAGCGCGGGGAGCGCGAACACCGGGGAGCTGTTTTTT. Translating it yields CASSAGSANTGELFF.

This sequence joins TRBV5-1 and TRBJ1-2; no clear D. V gave up 4 bases and J gave up 8 bases, with 15 bases separating them. The V gene's germline CDR1 is SGHRS and CDR2 YFSETQ. The length of the CDR3 is 13 residues. The CDR3 region has the DNA TGCGCCAGCAGCCGATATGCCGGTCGCGGCTACACCTTC. This translates into CASSRYAGRGYTF.

The chain uses TRBV19 and TRBJ1-1; 7 bases are a match to TRBD1. Germline CDR1 is LNHDA and CDR2 is SQIVND (reference sequence). Trimming at V came to 8 bases and at J to 2 bases, leaving 8 bases not matched to a gene. The CDR3 length is 14 residues. CDR3 residues: CASGPGTVNTEAFF. CDR3 nucleotide sequence: TGTGCCAGTGGCCCCGGGACAGTAAACACTGAAGCTTTCTTT.

This sequence joins TRBV28 and TRBJ1-2, with 7 bases aligning to TRBD1. The CDR3 extends over 13 amino acids. The J segment lost 5 bases and the V segment lost 6 bases, leaving 6 bases of the junction unmatched. Germline V gene sequence: CDR1 MDHEN, CDR2 SYDVKM. DNA for the CDR3: TGTGCCAGCAGCCAGGGACAGCGTTATGGCTACACCTTC. Protein product: CASSQGQRYGYTF.

V is TRBV19 and J is TRBJ2-5, with 16 bases identical to TRBD2. From germline, CDR1 is LNHDA and CDR2 SQIVND (reference sequence). CDR3 length: 17 residues. V shed 6 bases, J shed 5 bases, and the junction held 9 bases outside the gene matches. CDR3 sequence reads: CASSPGTSGGAWETQYF. Written as DNA, the CDR3 is TGTGCCAGTAGCCCGGGGACTAGCGGGGGGGCCTGGGAGACCCAGTACTTC. Combining the CDR3 with reference TRBV19 and TRBJ2-5 gives the whole variable domain DGGITQSPKYLFRKEGQNVTLSCEQNLNHDAMYWYRQDPGQGLRLIYYSQIVNDFQKGDIAEGYSVSREKKESFPLTVTSAQKNPTAFYLCASSPGTSGGAWETQYFGPGTRLLVL.

This sequence joins TRBV5-1 and TRBJ2-2, with 9 bases matching TRBD1. Germline values: CDR1 SGHRS, CDR2 YFSETQ. J gave up 6 bases and V 4 bases, and 4 bases lay outside the gene matches. CDR3 size: 14 residues. CDR3 in amino acids: CASSKGQGAGELFF. DNA of the CDR3: TGCGCCAGCAGCAAGGGACAGGGCGCCGGGGAGCTGTTTTTT.

The chain employs TRBV5-6 and TRBJ1-6, with D unclear. The V gene lost 0 bases and the J gene lost 7 bases, with 2 bases spanning the gap. The germline CDR1 and CDR2 sequences are SGHDT and YYEEEE. The CDR3 consists of 12 residues. The CDR3 DNA follows: TGTGCCAGCAGCTTGGCGAATTCACCCCTCCACTTT. The encoded protein is CASSLANSPLHF.

V gene TRBV7-8 combines with J gene TRBJ1-2; D is ambiguous. The CDR3 is 13 residues long. Trimming removed 5 bases from V and 8 bases from J, with 15 bases in between. The germline V gene has CDR1 SGHVS and CDR2 FQNEAQ. The CDR3 sequence: CASSKENKVGYTF. The DNA for the CDR3 is TGTGCCAGCAGCAAGGAGAACAAAGTCGGCTACACCTTC.

The J gene is TRBJ1-1, the V gene TRBV7-2; 11 bases match TRBD1. Germline V gene sequence: CDR1 SGHTA, CDR2 FQGNSA. This CDR3 comprises 13 residues. Trimming at V came to 7 bases and at J to 5 bases, leaving 3 bases not matched to a gene. CDR3: CASIRDRGTEAFF. The CDR3 DNA follows: TGTGCCAGCATCCGGGACAGGGGGACTGAAGCTTTCTTT. Drawing the rest from reference TRBV7-2 and TRBJ1-1, the complete variable domain is GAGVSQSPSNKVTEKGKDVELRCDPISGHTALYWYRQSLGQGLEFLIYFQGNSAPDKSGLPSDRFSAERTGGSVSTLTIQRTQQEDSAVYLCASIRDRGTEAFFGQGTRLTVV.

To note about this clone: A junction end diverges from the germline sequence, so it may reflect a read error. The chain links TRBV6-5 to TRBJ2-1, with TRBD2 matching over 16 bases. This CDR3 comprises 14 residues. Germline CDR1 and CDR2: MNHEY and SVGAGI. CDR3: CASSRGLAGGECVF. As DNA, the CDR3 is TGTGCCAGCAGTAGGGGACTAGCGGGGGGGGAATGCGTCTTC.

The chain combines TRBV6-5 with TRBJ1-5; 7 positions agree with TRBD1. After removal of 2 bases from V and 3 bases from J, the junction contained 7 bases not matched to a gene. Germline V lookup: CDR1 MNHEY, CDR2 SVGAGI. The CDR3 is made up of 16 amino acids. The CDR3 spells CASSYKQGRDNQPQHF. In DNA, the CDR3 is TGTGCCAGCAGTTACAAACAGGGGCGAGACAATCAGCCCCAGCATTTT.

This clone was detected a few times. The chain carries TRBV18 and TRBJ2-3; 7 positions agree with TRBD2. Germline loops: CDR1 KGHSH, CDR2 LQKENI. With 5 bases clipped from V and 4 bases from J, the junction kept 6 bases outside the gene matches. The CDR3 runs 14 residues. CDR3 amino acids: CASSWGGSADTQYF. Here the CDR3 DNA reads TGTGCCAGCTCATGGGGGGGTTCGGCAGATACGCAGTATTTT.